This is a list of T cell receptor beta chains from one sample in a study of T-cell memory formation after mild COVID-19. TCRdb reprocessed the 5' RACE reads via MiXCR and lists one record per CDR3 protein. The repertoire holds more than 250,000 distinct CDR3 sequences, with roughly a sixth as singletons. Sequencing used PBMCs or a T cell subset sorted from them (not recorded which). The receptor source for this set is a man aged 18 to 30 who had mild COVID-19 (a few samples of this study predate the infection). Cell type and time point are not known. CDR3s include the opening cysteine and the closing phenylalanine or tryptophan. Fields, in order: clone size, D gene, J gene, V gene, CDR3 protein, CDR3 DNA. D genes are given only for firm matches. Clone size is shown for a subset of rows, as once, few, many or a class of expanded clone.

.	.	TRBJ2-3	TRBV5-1	CASRPGTPGTDTQYF	TGCGCCAGCAGACCCGGGACCCCTGGCACAGATACGCAGTATTTT
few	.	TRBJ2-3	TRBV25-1	CASSVEGHLTDTQYF	TGTGCCAGCAGTGTCGAGGGGCACCTCACAGATACGCAGTATTTT
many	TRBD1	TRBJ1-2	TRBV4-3	CASSQGPGQGYGYTF	TGCGCCAGCAGCCAAGGTCCCGGACAGGGATATGGCTACACCTTC
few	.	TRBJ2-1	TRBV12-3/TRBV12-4	CASSLGSWMYNEQFF	TGTGCCAGCAGCCTGGGAAGTTGGATGTACAATGAGCAGTTCTTC
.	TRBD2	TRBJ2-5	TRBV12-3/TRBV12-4	CASNLRGGLETQYF	TGTGCCAGCAACCTACGGGGGGGCCTGGAGACCCAGTACTTC
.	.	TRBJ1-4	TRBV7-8	CASSLGVFNEKLFF	TGTGCCAGCAGCTTAGGCGTTTTTAATGAAAAACTGTTTTTT
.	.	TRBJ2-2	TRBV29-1	CSVDFGAGYTGELFF	TGCAGCGTTGATTTCGGGGCAGGGTACACCGGGGAGCTGTTTTTT
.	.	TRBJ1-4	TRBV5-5	CASSLERYSEKLFF	TGTGCCAGCAGCTTGGAACGGTACTCTGAAAAACTGTTTTTT
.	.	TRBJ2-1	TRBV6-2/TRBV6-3	CASSSSWEQFF	TGTGCCAGCAGTTCCTCCTGGGAGCAGTTCTTC
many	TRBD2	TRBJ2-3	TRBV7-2	CASSRTSGGTDTQYF	TGTGCCAGCAGCCGGACTAGCGGGGGGACAGATACGCAGTATTTT
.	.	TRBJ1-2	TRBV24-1	CATSDSNDYGYTF	TGTGCCACCAGTGATTCGAATGACTATGGCTACACCTTC
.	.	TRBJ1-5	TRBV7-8	CASSLQETGQPQHF	TGTGCCAGCAGCCTACAGGAAACGGGACAGCCCCAGCATTTT
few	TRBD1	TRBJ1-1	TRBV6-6	CASSYVGAGGREAFF	TGTGCCAGCAGTTATGTGGGTGCAGGGGGCCGCGAAGCTTTCTTT
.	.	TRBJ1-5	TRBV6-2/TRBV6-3	CASSYIDQPQHF	TGTGCCAGCAGTTACATTGATCAGCCCCAGCATTTT
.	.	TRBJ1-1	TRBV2	CASEGWGEAFF	TGTGCCTCTGAGGGATGGGGTGAAGCTTTCTTT
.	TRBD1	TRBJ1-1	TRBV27	CASSGTGYGTEAFF	TGTGCCAGCAGCGGGACAGGGTACGGCACTGAAGCTTTCTTT
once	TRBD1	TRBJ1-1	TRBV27	CASSPQDRAYTEAFF	TGTGCCAGCAGTCCGCAGGACAGGGCGTACACTGAAGCTTTCTTT
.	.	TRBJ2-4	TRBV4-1	CASSQLGTSRVAKNIQYF	TGCGCCAGCAGCCAACTTGGGACATCTAGGGTAGCCAAAAACATTCAGTACTTC
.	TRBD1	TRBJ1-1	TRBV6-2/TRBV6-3	CASSYSRQGYDTEAFF	TGTGCCAGCAGTTACTCAAGACAGGGGTATGACACTGAAGCTTTCTTT
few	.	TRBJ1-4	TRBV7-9	CASSFTGTQEKLFF	TGTGCCAGCAGCTTTACCGGGACACAAGAAAAACTGTTTTTT
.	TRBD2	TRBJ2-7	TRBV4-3	CASSQDRAGAVTYEQYF	TGCGCCAGCAGCCAAGATCGAGCGGGGGCGGTTACCTACGAGCAGTACTTC
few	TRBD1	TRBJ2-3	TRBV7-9	CASSSRQGARTDTQYF	TGTGCCAGCAGCTCGAGACAGGGGGCACGCACAGATACGCAGTATTTT
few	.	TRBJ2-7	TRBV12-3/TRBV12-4	CASSLYPLEQYF	TGTGCCAGCAGTTTATACCCTCTCGAGCAGTACTTC
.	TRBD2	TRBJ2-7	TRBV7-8	CASSDGLVYEQYF	TGTGCCAGCAGCGACGGACTAGTCTACGAGCAGTACTTC
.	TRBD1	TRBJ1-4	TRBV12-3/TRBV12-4	CASSPQGEAEKLFF	TGTGCCAGCAGCCCCCAGGGGGAAGCTGAAAAACTGTTTTTT
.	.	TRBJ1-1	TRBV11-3	CASSFSGPNTEAFF	TGTGCCAGCAGCTTTTCAGGGCCCAACACTGAAGCTTTCTTT
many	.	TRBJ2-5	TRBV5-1	CASSSGQETQYF	TGCGCCAGCAGCAGCGGACAAGAGACCCAGTACTTC
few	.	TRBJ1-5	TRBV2	CASSELEGGQPQHF	TGTGCCAGCAGTGAACTAGAGGGGGGGCAGCCCCAGCATTTT
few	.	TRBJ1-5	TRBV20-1	CSANHVPRNNQPQHF	TGCAGTGCTAACCATGTACCAAGAAACAATCAGCCCCAGCATTTT
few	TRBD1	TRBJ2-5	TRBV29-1	CSAGLGQGILETQYF	TGCAGCGCCGGGCTCGGACAGGGGATTTTAGAGACCCAGTACTTC
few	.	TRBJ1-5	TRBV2	CASSVTGSHNQPQHF	TGTGCCAGCAGTGTTACAGGGTCACACAATCAGCCCCAGCATTTT
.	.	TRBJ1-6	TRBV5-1	CASSPDSFSPLHF	TGCGCCAGCAGTCCGGATTCTTTTTCACCCCTCCACTTT
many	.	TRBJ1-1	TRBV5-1	CASSFGTVNTEAFF	TGCGCCAGCAGCTTCGGGACGGTGAACACTGAAGCTTTCTTT
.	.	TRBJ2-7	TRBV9	CASSPSGGETYEQYF	TGTGCCAGCAGCCCATCCGGAGGCGAGACCTACGAGCAGTACTTC
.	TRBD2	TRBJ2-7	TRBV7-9	CSSAPAGVGEQYF	TGTAGCAGCGCCCCAGCGGGGGTCGGCGAGCAGTACTTC
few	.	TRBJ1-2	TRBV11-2	CASSPGGGPPYGYTF	TGTGCCAGCAGCCCAGGAGGGGGACCGCCCTATGGCTACACCTTC
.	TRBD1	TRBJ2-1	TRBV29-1	CSAGQLYNEQFF	TGCAGCGCGGGACAGCTCTACAATGAGCAGTTCTTC
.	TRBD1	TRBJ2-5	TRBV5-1	CASSLQGVEETQYF	TGCGCCAGCAGCTTGCAGGGGGTCGAAGAGACCCAGTACTTC
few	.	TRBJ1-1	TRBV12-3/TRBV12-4	CASSLRHTEAFF	TGTGCCAGCAGTTTGAGACACACTGAAGCTTTCTTT
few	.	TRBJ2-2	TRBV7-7	CASSRTNTGELFF	TGTGCCAGCAGCCGGACAAACACCGGGGAGCTGTTTTTT
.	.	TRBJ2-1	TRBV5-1	CASSLEANEQFF	TGCGCCAGCAGCTTGGAGGCCAATGAGCAGTTCTTC
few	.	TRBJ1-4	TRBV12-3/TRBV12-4	CASSRTGRSLFF	TGTGCCAGCAGCCGAACCGGGAGATCACTGTTTTTT
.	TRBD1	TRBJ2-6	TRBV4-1	CASSRGTGLSSGANVLTF	TGCGCCAGCAGCCGTGGGACAGGCCTTAGCTCTGGGGCCAACGTCCTGACTTTC
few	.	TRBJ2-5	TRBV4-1	CASSQDAGVETQYF	TGCGCCAGCAGCCAAGACGCAGGGGTGGAGACCCAGTACTTC
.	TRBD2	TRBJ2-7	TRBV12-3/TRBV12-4	CASRTSGGLREQYF	TGTGCCAGCAGGACTAGCGGGGGACTCCGCGAGCAGTACTTC
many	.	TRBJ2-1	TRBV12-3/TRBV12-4	CASTTPGQSYNEQFF	TGTGCCAGCACTACCCCCGGACAGTCCTACAATGAGCAGTTCTTC
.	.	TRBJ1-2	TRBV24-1	CATSDAGTDYGYTF	TGTGCCACCAGTGATGCCGGGACGGATTATGGCTACACCTTC
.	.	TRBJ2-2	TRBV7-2	CASSRSRNSNTGELFF	TGTGCCAGCAGCCGGAGTCGGAATTCGAACACCGGGGAGCTGTTTTTT
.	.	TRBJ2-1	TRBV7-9	CASNLGVISSYNEQFF	TGTGCCAGCAACTTGGGGGTGATAAGCTCCTACAATGAGCAGTTCTTC
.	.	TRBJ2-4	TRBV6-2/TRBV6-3	CASSQQALAKNIQYF	TGTGCCAGCAGTCAACAGGCCCTAGCCAAAAACATTCAGTACTTC
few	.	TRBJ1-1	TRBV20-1	CSAASPGMDTEAFF	TGCAGTGCTGCTTCCCCAGGGATGGACACTGAAGCTTTCTTT